Shown below are 3 T cell receptor beta chains from a single sample sequenced in a study of T cell responses to AZD1222 COVID-19 vaccine. Generated by immunoSEQ multiplex PCR, the TCRdb table keeps only in-frame clones and is missing some. The table lists some 98,000 clones, roughly 90% of them singletons. Sequenced material: peripheral blood, taken on day 0 of AZD1222 vaccination. The receptors were sampled from an adult in good health.

The chain recombines TRBV30 with TRBJ2-7; D uncertain. This CDR3 has 11 amino acids. Germline CDR1 and CDR2: GTSNPN and SVGIG (reference sequence). Trimming took off 4 bases at V and 3 bases at J, with 7 bases between the two ends. The CDR3 DNA is TGTGCCTGGACCTTGGACTACGAGCAGTACTTC. Translation: CAWTLDYEQYF.

This clone has just a few counts. The J gene is TRBJ1-2, the V gene TRBV28; D call uncertain. The CDR3 totals 16 residues. The germline V gene encodes CDR1 MDHEN and CDR2 SYDVKM. Trimming left V 3 bases short and J 3 bases short, with 17 bases between. DNA of the CDR3: TGTGCCAGCAGTTTTCCCGCCTGGAGCGGGGACTATGGCTACACCTTC. This translates into CASSFPAWSGDYGYTF.

V gene TRBV18 combines with J gene TRBJ1-3; D is undetermined. CDR1 and CDR2 (germline): KGHSH, LQKENI. The CDR3 is 18 amino acids. Trimming removed 0 bases from V and 2 bases from J, with 17 bases in between. The CDR3 reads CASSPPLTIQVAGNTIYF. Here the CDR3 DNA reads TGTGCCAGCTCACCACCCCTCACTATCCAGGTGGCTGGAAACACCATATATTTT.